The T cell receptor (beta chain) under discussion was sequenced for a study of blood T cells in healthy people across ages. Study summary: Capture by template switching was about one barcoded beta molecule per two T cells.

Note on this clonotype: Its antigen is not known.

Through a sample-barcoded 5' primer and a J-beta primer mix, a second PCR was run for roughly 7 to 12 cycles. TCRdb ran MiXCR on the 5' RACE reads and lists one entry per CDR3 protein. The sample shows roughly 1.6 million distinct CDR3 sequences, 34% of them seen only once. There are 17 residues in the CDR3. Germline V gene lookup returns CDR1 MDHEN and CDR2 SYDVKM. V lost 4 bases, J lost 13 bases, and 16 bases stayed unmatched. Study-wide points: The study could not conclusively compare naive and antigen-experienced cells, given its unsorted PBMCs. Expanded clonotype shifts may have been confounded, as the donors had an unknown CMV status.

The chain combines TRBV28 with TRBJ2-4; 13 bases agree with TRBD2. The sequencing sample was made of blood. This sequence originates from a woman in her 30s in good health. The CDR3 spells CASSSTSGRAPWGEQYF. The DNA of the CDR3 is TGTGCCAGCAGTTCCACTAGCGGGAGGGCCCCCTGGGGTGAGCAGTACTTC.